Below, 16 T cell receptor beta chains from the same sample are listed, as sequenced in a study of Graves' ophthalmopathy and Graves' hyperthyroidism. TCR beta CDR3 regions were amplified from RNA transcripts. Second-round multiplex PCR came after a first-round RT-PCR that employed HTBI primers. TCRdb ran MiXCR on the multiplex PCR reads and lists one entry per CDR3 protein. Here the sample spans 350,000 to 450,000 distinct CDR3 sequences, around 17% being singletons. Sequenced: peripheral blood. The receptors were gathered from a woman younger than 30 with Graves' ophthalmopathy.

Ten or more counts support this clonotype. The V call is TRBV5-5, the J call TRBJ2-7; D is possibly TRBD1 (6 bases). This CDR3 is built from 16 residues. CDR1 and CDR2 (germline): SGHKS, YYEKEE (reference sequence). The germline V and J ends were trimmed by 3 bases and 1 base, with 17 bases remaining between them. The CDR3 reads CASSYNKRDRSYEQYF. CDR3 in DNA: TGTGCCAGCAGCTATAACAAACGCGACAGGTCCTACGAGCAGTACTTC.

The sample holds many counts of this clonotype. The chain carries TRBV6-1 and TRBJ1-1; TRBD1 agrees at 9 bases. CDR1 and CDR2 (germline): MNHNS, SASEGT. The CDR3 length is 16 residues. V was clipped by 4 bases and J by 11 bases; unmatched bases: 17. CDR3 in amino acids: CASSAFEPGQGALAFF. The CDR3 DNA reads TGTGCCAGCAGTGCCTTTGAACCGGGACAGGGTGCGTTGGCTTTCTTT.

This clonotype was found many times. This rearrangement joins TRBV11-2 to TRBJ1-1; D remains ambiguous. The CDR3 loop spans 16 amino acids. The germline V gene encodes CDR1 SGHAT and CDR2 FQNNGV. Deletions cut 4 bases from V and 0 bases from J, with 15 bases between. The CDR3 spells CASSSIGRGLNTEAFF. DNA of the CDR3: TGTGCCAGCAGCTCCATAGGTCGGGGATTGAACACTGAAGCTTTCTTT.

This clonotype came up many times. The J gene is TRBJ1-1, the V gene TRBV6-2 or TRBV6-3; D unresolved. This CDR3 is built from 15 residues. Germline V CDR1 and CDR2: MNHEY, SVGEGT. Trimming took 2 bases from V and 5 from J, leaving 15 bases between them. The CDR3 bases are TGTGCCAGCAGTTACGGACCCGCCAGTATAACTGAAGCTTTCTTT. Translation gives CASSYGPASITEAFF.

This clonotype was counted many times. This chain connects TRBV29-1 to TRBJ1-5; D may be TRBD1 (5 bases). V lost 6 bases, J lost 0 bases, and 27 bases lay in between. The germline CDR1 and CDR2 sequences are SQVTM and ANQGSEA. The CDR3 has 19 amino acids. The chain's CDR3 is CSVAPATTDSPYSNQPQHF. The CDR3 coding sequence is TGCAGCGTGGCCCCTGCTACTACTGACAGCCCGTATAGCAATCAGCCCCAGCATTTT.

At least ten counts were recorded for this clonotype. This rearrangement joins TRBV7-8 to TRBJ2-7, with 8 bases aligning to TRBD2. The CDR3 has 14 residues. Germline lookup yields CDR1 SGHVS and CDR2 FQNEAQ. V was pared by 1 base and J by 7 bases, with 6 bases of the junction left unmatched. DNA of the CDR3: TGTGCCAGCAGCTTAGGGAGCGGGAGTGGAGAGCAGTACTTC. This translates into CASSLGSGSGEQYF.

This clonotype was detected many times. This chain links TRBV6-1 with TRBJ2-5; D is undetermined. CDR3 length equals 11 residues. Trimming left V 6 bases short and J 6 bases short, with 8 bases between. CDR1 is MNHNS, CDR2 SASEGT, per germline. In DNA, the CDR3 is TGTGCCAGCAGGGACCCGCAGACCCAGTACTTC. Translating it yields CASRDPQTQYF.

This clonotype was seen many times. J is TRBJ2-6 and V is TRBV11-2; D call uncertain. Per the germline V gene, CDR1 is SGHAT and CDR2 is FQNNGV. CDR3 length equals 17 residues. Trimming cost V 5 bases and J 0 bases, with 14 bases left between them. The CDR3 nucleotides read TGTGCCAGCAGCCCGCGGCTACACAGCTCTGGGGCCAACGTCCTGACTTTC. It encodes CASSPRLHSSGANVLTF.

Ten or more counts support this clonotype. The CDR3 nucleotides read TGTGCCAGTACCGACGGACAGGGCTGGGGGAACACTGAAGCTTTCTTT. This sequence encodes CASTDGQGWGNTEAFF. This chain uses TRBV19 with TRBJ1-1, with TRBD1 matching 8 bases. The trim removed 7 bases at V and 1 base at J, leaving 11 bases unmatched. This CDR3 has 16 residues. CDR1 is LNHDA and CDR2 is SQIVND in the germline V gene (reference sequence).

This clonotype was seen many times. The chain employs TRBV28 and TRBJ2-7; TRBD1 aligns across 7 bases. V dropped 5 bases and J dropped 4; count of bases not matched to a gene: 5. This CDR3 is built from 13 residues. In germline, CDR1 is MDHEN, CDR2 SYDVKM. As DNA, the CDR3 is TGTGCCAGCAGTCTGACAGGGATTTACGAGCAGTACTTC. Translating it yields CASSLTGIYEQYF. Complete variable domain (other parts from reference TRBV28 and TRBJ2-7): DVKVTQSSRYLVKRTGEKVFLECVQDMDHENMFWYRQDPGLGLRLIYFSYDVKMKEKGDIPEGYSVSREKKERFSLILESASTNQTSMYLCASSLTGIYEQYFGPGTRLTVT.

At least ten counts were recorded for this clonotype. The rearrangement joins TRBV30 to TRBJ2-7; possibly TRBD1 for D (5 bases). Deletions cut 5 bases from V and 0 bases from J, with 23 bases between. Per germline, CDR1 GTSNPN and CDR2 SVGIG (reference sequence). This CDR3 has 17 residues. This chain's CDR3 is CAWSSSPLGRSSYEQYF. In nucleotides, the CDR3 is TGTGCCTGGTCCTCATCTCCCTTGGGGCGGTCCTCCTACGAGCAGTACTTC.

This clonotype was observed at least ten times. V and J are TRBV28 and TRBJ1-1; D gene uncertain. Germline CDR1 and CDR2: MDHEN and SYDVKM. The germline V and J ends were trimmed by 6 bases and 6 bases, with 14 bases remaining between them. The CDR3 is 13 residues long. CDR3 residues: CASRVVGSAEAFF. The CDR3 nucleotides read TGTGCCAGCAGGGTGGTGGGTAGCGCTGAAGCTTTCTTT.

The J gene is TRBJ2-7, the V gene TRBV5-1; 8 nucleotides line up with TRBD2. Germline V lookup: CDR1 SGHRS, CDR2 YFSETQ. CDR3 length: 15 amino acids. J lost 5 bases, V lost 7 bases, and 14 bases had no gene match. The CDR3 is CASGTGLGMEHEQYF. CDR3 nucleotide sequence: TGCGCCAGCGGGACGGGACTAGGAATGGAACACGAGCAGTACTTC.

This clonotype was recorded a few times. This chain links TRBV6-1 with TRBJ1-2; no clear D gene. Germline loops: CDR1 MNHNS, CDR2 SASEGT. The V and J ends lost 6 bases and 8 bases respectively, with 19 bases between them. This CDR3 contains 14 residues. As DNA, the CDR3 is TGTGCCAGCAGGCCAAATGACCCCCCGTCGGGCTACACCTTC. The encoded protein is CASRPNDPPSGYTF.

There are many counts of this clonotype. This sequence joins TRBV14 and TRBJ2-7, with D unresolved. Trimming took off 2 bases at V and 6 bases at J, with 17 bases between the two ends. Per the germline V gene, CDR1 is SGHDN and CDR2 is FVKESK. CDR3 length equals 15 residues. CDR3 sequence: CASSQQPGPAIEQYF. In nucleotides, the CDR3 is TGTGCCAGCAGCCAACAACCCGGGCCAGCGATCGAGCAGTACTTC.

This clonotype was counted many times. The chain employs TRBV20-1 and TRBJ1-5; D is unclear. Germline V gene sequence: CDR1 DFQATT, CDR2 SNEGSKA (reference sequence). The CDR3 totals 12 residues. The germline V and J ends were trimmed by 0 bases and 10 bases, with 10 bases remaining between them. CDR3 DNA: TGCAGTGCTAGAGAAAGCGTTCTCCCCCAGCATTTT. It codes for CSARESVLPQHF.